These 29 T cell receptor beta chains share one sample of origin, sequenced in a study of early T cells in non-severe SARS-CoV-2 infection. TCRdb reanalysed the 5' RACE reads using MiXCR and keeps one entry per CDR3 protein. The table shows roughly 26,000 distinct CDR3 sequences, with approximately 5.1% occurring only once. The sample was whole blood. These receptors came from an adult who was a healthcare worker with PCR-confirmed SARS-CoV-2 infection or an uninfected control (not recorded which).

In this sample, this clonotype turned up many times. V gene TRBV7-9 combines with J gene TRBJ2-5, with D unresolved. This CDR3 is built from 14 residues. CDR1 SEHNR and CDR2 FQNEAQ come from the germline V gene (reference sequence). V gave up 7 bases and J gave up 2 bases, with 14 bases separating them. CDR3 coding DNA: TGTGCCAGCAACCCGCCCTTGGGGCAAGAGACCCAGTACTTC. Its translation: CASNPPLGQETQYF. Supplemented by reference TRBV7-9 and TRBJ2-5, the full variable domain reads DTGVSQNPRHKITKRGQNVTFRCDPISEHNRLYWYRQTLGQGPEFLTYFQNEAQLEKSRLLSDRFSAERPKGSFSTLEIQRTEQGDSAMYLCASNPPLGQETQYFGPGTRLLVL.

CDR3 residues: CASSSTGGGETQYF. CDR3 coding DNA: TGTGCCAGCAGTTCTACAGGGGGAGGAGAGACCCAGTACTTC. This chain links TRBV6-6 with TRBJ2-5; 8 bases are shared with TRBD1. CDR1 MNHNY and CDR2 SVGAGI come from the germline V gene (reference sequence). The CDR3 has 14 residues. The V gene end was trimmed by 4 bases and the J gene end by 4 bases; junction bases not matched to a gene: 5.

At least ten counts were recorded for this clonotype. The chain is built from TRBV4-1 and TRBJ1-1; maybe TRBD1 (5 bases). V was clipped by 1 base and J by 1 base, with 10 bases between them. Germline CDR1 is MGHRA and CDR2 is YSYEKL. CDR3 size: 15 residues. CDR3: CASSQGDRPNTEAFF. The CDR3 nucleotides are TGCGCCAGCAGCCAAGGAGACAGACCGAACACTGAAGCTTTCTTT.

This clonotype was seen only a few times. The chain joins TRBV4-1 to TRBJ2-2, with a weak D call TRBD2 (6 bases). CDR1 MGHRA and CDR2 YSYEKL come from the germline V gene. The V end lost 1 base, the J end lost 1 base, and 13 bases lay between the germline ends. CDR3 length: 17 residues. The DNA of the CDR3 is TGCGCCAGCAGCCAAGTTCGGGCGGGAAGGAACACCGGGGAGCTGTTTTTT. This codes for CASSQVRAGRNTGELFF.

The chain uses TRBV10-1 and TRBJ2-7; tentatively, D is TRBD1 (5 bases). The CDR3 runs 11 residues. CDR1 is WNHNN, CDR2 SYGVQD, per germline (reference sequence). V was pared by 4 bases and J by 4 bases, with 5 bases between. The CDR3 sequence: CASSAGYEQYF. The CDR3, as DNA: TGCGCCAGCAGTGCAGGGTACGAGCAGTACTTC.

This clonotype appeared many times. V gene TRBV5-8 combines with J gene TRBJ2-7; 7 positions agree with TRBD1. In germline, CDR1 is SGHTS, CDR2 YDEGEE. This CDR3 spans 14 amino acids. V was pared by 0 bases and J by 3 bases, with 3 bases of the junction left unmatched. This CDR3 reads CASSLGQGVYEQYF. DNA for the CDR3: TGTGCCAGCAGCTTGGGACAGGGAGTCTACGAGCAGTACTTC.

Of note for this clonotype: This may arise from a read error, as a much more abundant clone is one base away. The CDR3 bases are TGTGCCAGCAGCCCCCAAGAGACCCAGTACTTC. This sequence encodes CASSPQETQYF. The rearrangement uses TRBV6-6 and TRBJ2-5, with no clear D. The CDR3 contains 11 residues. The germline gives CDR1 MNHNY, CDR2 SVGAGI (reference sequence). The V gene lost 6 bases and the J gene lost 1 base, with 3 bases spanning the gap.

This clonotype was recorded a few times. CDR3 in amino acids: CASTAVRGETQYF. The DNA of the CDR3 is TGTGCCAGCACCGCTGTGAGGGGGGAGACCCAGTACTTC. V usage is TRBV2 and J usage is TRBJ2-5, with D possibly matching TRBD1 (6 bases). This CDR3 spans 13 amino acids. V was clipped by 7 bases and J by 5 bases, with 14 bases between them. The germline V gene encodes CDR1 SNHLY and CDR2 FYNNEI.

The sample holds a few counts of this clonotype. CDR3 bases: TGCGCCAGCAGCTTCCCCCAGGAACTCCAAGAGACCCAGTACTTC. Protein sequence: CASSFPQELQETQYF. The J gene is TRBJ2-5, the V gene TRBV5-1; no firm D call. V dropped 2 bases and J dropped 1 base, with 12 bases sitting between them. Germline V lookup: CDR1 SGHRS, CDR2 YFSETQ. This CDR3 contains 15 residues.

CDR3 sequence (DNA): TGTGCCATCAGTGAAAGTGACAGATCCACTGAAGCTTTCTTT. This codes for CAISESDRSTEAFF. V and J are TRBV10-3 and TRBJ1-1, with D possibly TRBD1 on 5 matching bases. The V gene's germline CDR1 is ENHRY and CDR2 SYGVKD. V was cut by 3 bases and J by 4 bases, with 12 bases left in between. The CDR3 is 14 amino acids.

The chain couples TRBV7-2 to TRBJ2-3; D gene unclear. This CDR3 has 12 residues. Per germline, CDR1 SGHTA and CDR2 FQGNSA. V lost 8 bases to trimming and J lost 3 bases, with 9 bases between them. Here the CDR3 reads CASAQLTDTQYF. The CDR3 nucleotides are TGTGCCAGCGCCCAATTGACAGATACGCAGTATTTT.

This clonotype has more than one count but fewer than ten. This CDR3 is CASAPTGTGNTGELFF. Here the CDR3 DNA reads TGTGCTAGTGCCCCGACCGGGACCGGGAACACCGGGGAGCTGTTTTTT. The chain joins TRBV12-5 to TRBJ2-2; D could derive from TRBD1 or TRBD2 (5 bases each). The CDR3 has 16 amino acids. V lost 7 bases, J lost 1 base, and 16 bases lay in between. Germline lookup yields CDR1 LGHNT and CDR2 FRNRAP. The full variable domain, its missing parts supplied by reference TRBV12-5 and TRBJ2-2, is DARVTQTPRHKVTEMGQEVTMRCQPILGHNTVFWYRQTMMQGLELLAYFRNRAPLDDSGMPKDRFSAEMPDATLATLKIQPSEPRDSAVYFCASAPTGTGNTGELFFGEGSRLTVL.

The gene calls are TRBV19 and TRBJ2-3; 16 bases agree with TRBD2. Germline-derived CDR1 and CDR2 are LNHDA and SQIVND (reference sequence). V lost 5 bases and J lost 1; bases outside the gene matches: 6. The CDR3 length is 18 residues. CDR3 sequence reads: CASSAGLAGGPGTDTQYF. CDR3 bases: TGTGCCAGTAGTGCGGGACTAGCGGGGGGGCCCGGCACAGATACGCAGTATTTT.

Ten or more counts support this clonotype. The rearrangement joins TRBV18 to TRBJ2-1, with TRBD1 matching 8 bases. From germline, CDR1 is KGHSH and CDR2 LQKENI. CDR3 length: 16 residues. The V gene end was trimmed by 0 bases and the J gene end by 10 bases; junction bases not matched to a gene: 11. For the CDR3, the DNA is TGTGCCAGCTCACCACCACATCAGGACAGGGTAGAGGAGCAGTTCTTC. Amino acid sequence: CASSPPHQDRVEEQFF.

This clonotype occurred many times. The gene calls are TRBV5-6 and TRBJ1-1; TRBD1 agrees at 10 bases. With V trimmed by 4 bases and J by 3 bases, 6 bases remained unmatched. Germline loops: CDR1 SGHDT, CDR2 YYEEEE. CDR3 length equals 15 residues. The CDR3 reads CASSMGQGPDTEAFF. The CDR3 coding sequence is TGTGCCAGCAGCATGGGACAGGGGCCGGACACTGAAGCTTTCTTT.

This clonotype was counted many times. The chain carries TRBV19 and TRBJ2-7, with D hard to call. The CDR3 length is 10 residues. CDR1 is LNHDA, CDR2 SQIVND, per germline (reference sequence). Trimming left V 4 bases short and J 4 bases short, with 2 bases between. The CDR3 protein is CASSKYEQYF. The DNA for the CDR3 is TGTGCCAGTAGTAAGTACGAGCAGTACTTC. Full variable domain (rest looked up from reference TRBV19 and TRBJ2-7): DGGITQSPKYLFRKEGQNVTLSCEQNLNHDAMYWYRQDPGQGLRLIYYSQIVNDFQKGDIAEGYSVSREKKESFPLTVTSAQKNPTAFYLCASSKYEQYFGPGTRLTVT.

J is TRBJ2-2 and V is TRBV20-1; 7 positions match TRBD1. Germline CDR1 DFQATT, CDR2 SNEGSKA (reference sequence). The CDR3 runs 15 residues. The junction had 7 bases not matched to a gene; V was cut back by 0 bases and J by 6 bases. The CDR3 is CSARDPTGAAGELFF. The CDR3 nucleotides read TGCAGTGCTAGAGACCCCACAGGGGCGGCCGGGGAGCTGTTTTTT.

This clonotype has ten or more counts. The chain is built from TRBV14 and TRBJ2-7, with 11 bases aligning to TRBD2. CDR3 length: 18 amino acids. Germline lookup yields CDR1 SGHDN and CDR2 FVKESK. V lost 0 bases to trimming and J lost 3 bases; unmatched junction nucleotides: 10. This CDR3 is CASSQDTSGGLRDYEQYF. CDR3 sequence (DNA): TGTGCCAGCAGCCAAGATACTAGCGGGGGTCTGAGAGACTACGAGCAGTACTTC.

The sample holds many counts of this clonotype. V is TRBV18 and J is TRBJ1-1, with D possibly being TRBD1 (6 bases). V lost 3 bases and J lost 3, with 17 bases in between. Germline V gene data show CDR1 as KGHSH and CDR2 as LQKENI. The CDR3 runs to 16 residues. The CDR3 is CASSPIREGGDTEAFF. In DNA, the CDR3 is TGTGCCAGCTCACCCATCCGTGAGGGGGGGGACACTGAAGCTTTCTTT.

This clonotype has a count of ten or more. This sequence joins TRBV5-1 and TRBJ2-1, with TRBD2 matching over 11 bases. J gave up 10 bases and V 3 bases, and 6 bases lay outside the gene matches. The CDR3 extends over 14 amino acids. Per germline, CDR1 SGHRS and CDR2 YFSETQ. In DNA, the CDR3 is TGCGCCAGCAGCTCGACTAGCGGGGATATAGAGCAGTTCTTC. Protein sequence: CASSSTSGDIEQFF. Filled out from reference TRBV5-1 and TRBJ2-1, the complete variable domain reads KAGVTQTPRYLIKTRGQQVTLSCSPISGHRSVSWYQQTPGQGLQFLFEYFSETQRNKGNFPGRFSGRQFSNSRSEMNVSTLELGDSALYLCASSSTSGDIEQFFGPGTRLTVL.

This clonotype was seen only a few times. J is TRBJ1-2 and V is TRBV7-9, with D hard to call. Germline V lookup: CDR1 SEHNR, CDR2 FQNEAQ (reference sequence). This CDR3 has 15 residues. The V gene lost 3 bases and the J gene lost 4 bases, with 15 bases spanning the gap. CDR3 nucleotides: TGTGCCAGCAGCTTGCCCCATTTAGGTACCTATGGCTACACCTTC. Its translation: CASSLPHLGTYGYTF.

Many counts were recorded for this clonotype. The chain employs TRBV18 and TRBJ2-7; D is perhaps TRBD2 (5 bases). CDR3 length: 13 residues. The V and J ends lost 2 bases and 7 bases respectively, with 12 bases between them. CDR1 is KGHSH, CDR2 LQKENI, per germline. This chain's CDR3 is CASSPWELGEQYF. CDR3 nucleotides: TGTGCCAGCTCACCATGGGAGCTAGGGGAGCAGTACTTC.

In its sample, this clonotype ranks as medium-sized. This chain uses TRBV7-9 with TRBJ2-3; TRBD1 aligns across 7 bases. V gave up 4 bases and J gave up 2 bases; unmatched junction bases: 6. From germline, CDR1 is SEHNR and CDR2 FQNEAQ (reference sequence). CDR3 length: 15 amino acids. The CDR3 loop reads CASSSRQGHTDTQYF. As DNA, the CDR3 is TGTGCCAGCAGCTCACGACAGGGCCACACAGATACGCAGTATTTT.

This clonotype was counted at least ten times. The chain links TRBV5-5 to TRBJ2-1, with D perhaps matching TRBD2 (7 bases). The V end was cut by 4 bases, the J end by 6 bases, with 14 bases between. The CDR3 sequence is 14 residues long. The germline V gene encodes CDR1 SGHKS and CDR2 YYEKEE (reference sequence). The CDR3 sequence: CASSRSGGPNEQFF. The CDR3 region has the DNA TGTGCCAGCAGCAGATCGGGGGGCCCCAATGAGCAGTTCTTC. The variable domain in full, with the rest retrieved from reference TRBV5-5 and TRBJ2-1, is DAGVTQSPTHLIKTRGQQVTLRCSPISGHKSVSWYQQVLGQGPQFIFQYYEKEERGRGNFPDRFSARQFPNYSSELNVNALLLGDSALYLCASSRSGGPNEQFFGPGTRLTVL.

The V and J genes are TRBV19 and TRBJ2-7; the D is unclear. V dropped 3 bases and J dropped 0 bases, with 12 bases sitting between them. This CDR3 has 15 residues. Germline V CDR1 and CDR2: LNHDA, SQIVND (reference sequence). Here the CDR3 DNA reads TGTGCCAGTAGTATCGGCCGGCCTAGCTCCTACGAGCAGTACTTC. Translated, it gives CASSIGRPSSYEQYF.

This clonotype was found a few times. The rearrangement uses TRBV11-3 and TRBJ2-1, with a weak D call TRBD2 (6 bases). This CDR3 contains 13 residues. V was cut by 3 bases and J by 6 bases, with 9 bases left in between. Germline V gene sequence: CDR1 SGHNT, CDR2 YENEEA. Here the CDR3 DNA reads TGTGCCAGCAGCTTCAGGCGGGGCAATGAGCAGTTCTTC. Amino acids: CASSFRRGNEQFF.

This clonotype was seen only a few times. The CDR3 spells CAISAADYSYNSPLHF. DNA of the CDR3: TGTGCCATCAGTGCGGCAGATTACTCCTATAATTCACCCCTCCACTTT. The chain carries TRBV10-3 and TRBJ1-6, with D unclear. CDR1 and CDR2 (germline): ENHRY, SYGVKD. This CDR3 is 16 amino acids long. Between the trimmed V and J ends, which lost 4 bases and 0 bases, there was a span of 10 bases.

This clonotype turned up a few times. The CDR3 DNA reads as TGTGCCACCCTATCGGACAAGAACACTGAAGCTTTCTTT. As protein: CATLSDKNTEAFF. The V and J genes are TRBV6-2 or TRBV6-3 and TRBJ1-1; a weak D match, TRBD1 (5 bases). The CDR3 is 13 residues long. The germline CDR1 and CDR2 sequences are MNHEY and SVGEGT. With 10 bases removed from V and 1 base from J, the gap between germline ends came to 13 bases.

The sample holds a few counts of this clonotype. The chain recombines TRBV5-1 with TRBJ1-2; D is unresolved. CDR1 and CDR2 (germline): SGHRS, YFSETQ. This CDR3 has 14 residues. V was clipped by 0 bases and J by 3 bases, with 9 bases between them. This chain's CDR3 is CASSLGSEYYGYTF. The CDR3 DNA is TGCGCCAGCAGCTTGGGGAGCGAGTACTATGGCTACACCTTC.